This T cell receptor beta chain was documented in a study of blood T cell repertoires in COVID-19. Study summary: COVID-19 samples, acute and convalescent, were from the United States, Italy and Spain. The analysed material was cDNA or gDNA that came from T cells, B-cell-depleted T cells, or PBMCs.

Trimming stripped 2 bases from V and 1 base from J, with 11 bases between. The length of the CDR3 is 15 residues. Germline assignment: CDR1 LGHDT and CDR2 YNNKEL (reference sequence). Source study methods: Amplified reference gene primers provided the basis for estimating nucleated cell counts. Method: immunoSEQ multiplex PCR; TCRdb's copy keeps in-frame clones and lacks some. V, J and clone size are taken as reported in that table, and D and trimming were inferred from the DNA itself. The profile shows about 300,000 clones, more than 70% of them singletons. Material: peripheral blood. The rearrangement uses TRBV3-1 (or the pseudogene TRBV3-2) and TRBJ2-5, with a possible D match to TRBD2 (5 bases). This sequence originates from a man aged 18 to 30 who had recovered from COVID-19. CDR3 sequence (DNA): TGTGCCAGCAGCCAATACTTGGGAGTCCAAGAGACCCAGTACTTC. This gives the protein CASSQYLGVQETQYF.